This entry describes one T cell receptor beta chain. Its antigen is still unknown. Each CDR3 protein is one row after TCRdb ran MiXCR on the reads. The top ten hold around 9.3% of the sample, which has some 400,000 distinct CDR3 sequences, 15% to 20% seen once. This entry comes from a study of T cell repertoires in cytomegalovirus infection. Study-level information: Evidence of both CMV infection and a matching HLA type came from public TCR beta signatures.

Germline V gene data show CDR1 as KGHSH and CDR2 as LQKENI. J lost 11 bases, V lost 3 bases, and 6 bases had no gene match. The CDR3 contains 13 residues. Findings and limits, study-wide: Adding up the frequency of public TCR beta families identified people who carried CMV plus the relevant HLA. HLA-C-restricted CMV-specific TCR beta clonotypes prevailed in the ex vivo response.

The specimen sequenced was PBMCs. The chain has TRBV18 and TRBJ1-5; 8 bases are a match to TRBD1. The receptor was derived from a human donor in good health (CMV status not recorded). Some clones in this sample may be carry-over from other donors' samples. This CDR3 is CASSPPGTGTQHF. The CDR3 region has the DNA TGTGCCAGCTCACCGCCTGGGACAGGTACCCAGCATTTT.